This T cell receptor beta chain was identified in a study of blood T cells in healthy people across ages. Study details: When template switching was applied, about one barcoded beta molecule was captured per two T cells.

General study results and limits: Among long-lived donors, naive CD4+ cells were more numerous and diversity higher than in aged donors. TCR beta diversity tracked closely with naive T cell percentage.

This clonotype was observed a handful of times. No antigen is known for it. The authors ran a second PCR of about 6 to 11 cycles using a sample-barcoded 5' primer and a J-beta primer mix. TCRdb processed the 5' RACE reads anew with MiXCR; each CDR3 protein has one entry. The data hold 850,000 to 1,000,000 distinct CDR3 sequences, with approximately 49% observed a single time. The CDR3 has 14 amino acids. The germline CDR1 and CDR2 sequences are LGHNA and YSLEER. V gave up 0 bases and J gave up 3 bases, with 8 bases separating them. The V gene is TRBV4-3, the J gene TRBJ1-2, with D unclear. Specimen: blood. The TCR comes from a young man in good health. CDR3 amino acids: CASSQERVHYGYTF. In DNA form, the CDR3 reads TGCGCCAGCAGCCAAGAGAGGGTGCACTATGGCTACACCTTC.